This entry describes one T cell receptor beta chain. This record belongs to a study of blood T cell repertoires in COVID-19. This CDR3 is built from 16 residues. Per germline, CDR1 LGHDT and CDR2 YNNKEL (reference sequence). Trimming pared 4 bases from V and 1 base from J, leaving 14 bases between. The protocol was immunoSEQ multiplex PCR, while the TCRdb copy is restricted to in-frame clones and leaves out a portion. The profile covers over 65,000 clones, with approximately 86% appearing a single time and around 6% taken by the ten largest. The chain couples TRBV3-1 (or the pseudogene TRBV3-2) to TRBJ2-1, with D possibly TRBD2 on 6 matching bases. This TCR was sampled from an elderly man with COVID-19, enrolled during active disease. Sequenced: peripheral blood. CDR3 nucleotide sequence: TGTGCCAGCAGCCTTGCCGGGAGCGGATCCTACAATGAGCAGTTCTTC. This codes for CASSLAGSGSYNEQFF.